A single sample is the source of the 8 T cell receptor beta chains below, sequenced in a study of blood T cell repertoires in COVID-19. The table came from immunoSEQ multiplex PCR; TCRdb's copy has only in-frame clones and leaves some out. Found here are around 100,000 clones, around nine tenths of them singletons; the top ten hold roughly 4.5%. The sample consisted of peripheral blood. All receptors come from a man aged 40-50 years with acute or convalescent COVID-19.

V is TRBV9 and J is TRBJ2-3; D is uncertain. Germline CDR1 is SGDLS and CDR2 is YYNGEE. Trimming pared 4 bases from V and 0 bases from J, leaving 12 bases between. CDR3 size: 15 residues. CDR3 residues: CASSPVMSSTDTQYF. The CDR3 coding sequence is TGTGCCAGCAGCCCGGTGATGTCTAGCACAGATACGCAGTATTTT.

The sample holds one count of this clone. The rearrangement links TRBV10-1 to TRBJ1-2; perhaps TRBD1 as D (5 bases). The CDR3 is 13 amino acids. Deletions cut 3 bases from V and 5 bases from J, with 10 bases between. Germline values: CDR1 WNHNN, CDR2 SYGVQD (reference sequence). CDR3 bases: TGCGCCAGCAGTGACTGGACATGGTATGGCTACACCTTC. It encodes CASSDWTWYGYTF.

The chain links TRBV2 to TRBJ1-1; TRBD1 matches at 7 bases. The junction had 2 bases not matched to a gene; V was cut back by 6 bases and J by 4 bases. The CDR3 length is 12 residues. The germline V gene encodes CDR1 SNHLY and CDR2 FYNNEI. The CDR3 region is CASRTGPTEAFF. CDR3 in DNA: TGTGCCAGCAGGACAGGGCCCACTGAAGCTTTCTTT.

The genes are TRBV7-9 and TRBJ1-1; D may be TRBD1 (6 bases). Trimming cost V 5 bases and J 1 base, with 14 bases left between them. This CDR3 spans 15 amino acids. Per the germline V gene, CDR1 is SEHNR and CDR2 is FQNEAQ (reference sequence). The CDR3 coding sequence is TGTGCCAGCAGCCCGCCTAGGACAGAGAACACTGAAGCTTTCTTT. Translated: CASSPPRTENTEAFF.

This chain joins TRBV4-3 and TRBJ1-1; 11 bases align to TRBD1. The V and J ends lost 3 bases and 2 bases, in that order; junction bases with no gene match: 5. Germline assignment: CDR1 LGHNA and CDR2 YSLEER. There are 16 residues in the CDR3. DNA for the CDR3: TGCGCCAGCAGCCATCCTAGGACAGGGGGCAACACTGAAGCTTTCTTT. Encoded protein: CASSHPRTGGNTEAFF.

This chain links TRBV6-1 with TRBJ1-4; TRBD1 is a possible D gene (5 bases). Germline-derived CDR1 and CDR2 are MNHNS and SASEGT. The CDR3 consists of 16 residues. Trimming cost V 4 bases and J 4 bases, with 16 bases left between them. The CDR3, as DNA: TGTGCCAGCAGTGGGGGATTAGGGACTCATAATGAAAAACTGTTTTTT. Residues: CASSGGLGTHNEKLFF.

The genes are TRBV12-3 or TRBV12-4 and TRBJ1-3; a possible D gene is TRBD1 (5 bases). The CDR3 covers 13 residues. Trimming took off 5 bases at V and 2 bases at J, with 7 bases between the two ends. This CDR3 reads CASSQDTGNTIYF. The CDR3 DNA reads TGTGCCAGCAGTCAGGACACTGGAAACACCATATATTTT.

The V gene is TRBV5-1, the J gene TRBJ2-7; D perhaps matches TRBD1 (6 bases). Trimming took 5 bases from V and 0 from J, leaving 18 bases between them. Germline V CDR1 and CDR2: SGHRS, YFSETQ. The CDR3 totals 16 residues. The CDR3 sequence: CASSAEGQINSYEQYF. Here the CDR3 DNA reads TGCGCCAGCAGTGCAGAAGGACAGATTAACTCCTACGAGCAGTACTTC. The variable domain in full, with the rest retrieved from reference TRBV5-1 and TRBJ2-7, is KAGVTQTPRYLIKTRGQQVTLSCSPISGHRSVSWYQQTPGQGLQFLFEYFSETQRNKGNFPGRFSGRQFSNSRSEMNVSTLELGDSALYLCASSAEGQINSYEQYFGPGTRLTVT.